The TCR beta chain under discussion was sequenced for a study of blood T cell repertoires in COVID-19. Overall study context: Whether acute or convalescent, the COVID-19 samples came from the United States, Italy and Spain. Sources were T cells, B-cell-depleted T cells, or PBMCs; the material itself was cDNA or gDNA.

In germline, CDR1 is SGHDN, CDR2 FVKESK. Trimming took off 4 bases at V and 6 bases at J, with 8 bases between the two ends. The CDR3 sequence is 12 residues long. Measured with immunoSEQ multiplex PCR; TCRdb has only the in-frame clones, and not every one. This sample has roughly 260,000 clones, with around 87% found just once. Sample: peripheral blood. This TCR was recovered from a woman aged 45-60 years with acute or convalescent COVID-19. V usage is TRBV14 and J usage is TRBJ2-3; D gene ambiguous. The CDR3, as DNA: TGTGCCAGCAGCCCCCTCTCTGATACGCAGTATTTT. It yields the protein CASSPLSDTQYF.